A selection of T cell receptor beta chains follows, all from one sample in a study of blood T cell repertoires in COVID-19. The table came from immunoSEQ multiplex PCR; TCRdb's copy has only in-frame clones and leaves some out. The sample lists some 380,000 clones; approximately 91% were seen once. Sequencing input: PBMCs or T cells enriched from blood (not recorded which). The source of these receptors is a woman aged 40 to 50 with acute COVID-19. Both conserved end residues are part of each CDR3. Each record gives: V gene, J gene, D gene, clone size, CDR3 protein, CDR3 DNA. The D gene is left open where the match is weak. Part of the rows lack a size; the others show once, few, many or a class for expanded clones.

>TRBV11-2|TRBJ1-5|.|.
CASSLGGGQPQHF
TGTGCCAGCAGCTTAGGAGGAGGACAGCCCCAGCATTTT
>TRBV5-1|TRBJ1-3|TRBD1|.
CASSLGQGYSGNTIYF
TGCGCCAGCAGCTTGGGACAGGGGTACTCTGGAAACACCATATATTTT
>TRBV12-2|TRBJ2-5|.|.
CASRPPGLVWWETQYF
TGTGCAAGTCGCCCCCCGGGACTAGTTTGGTGGGAGACCCAGTACTTC
>TRBV5-1|TRBJ2-5|TRBD1|.
CASSPQGQQETQYF
TGCGCCAGCAGCCCACAGGGACAGCAAGAGACCCAGTACTTC
>TRBV2|TRBJ1-6|.|.
CASSHGVQLDSPLHF
TGTGCCAGCAGCCACGGCGTGCAGCTAGATTCACCCCTCCACTTT
>TRBV27|TRBJ1-6|TRBD1|.
CASSLLGTGAGESPLHF
TGTGCCAGCAGTTTATTGGGGACAGGGGCCGGAGAGTCACCCCTCCACTTT
>TRBV9|TRBJ2-1|.|.
CASSVETSAHEQFF
TGTGCCAGCAGCGTAGAGACTAGTGCCCATGAGCAGTTCTTC
>TRBV18|TRBJ1-4|.|.
CASSQGLNEKLFF
TGTGCCAGCTCCCAGGGGCTTAATGAAAAACTGTTTTTT
>TRBV5-1|TRBJ1-1|.|.
CASSLPTQGENTEAFF
TGCGCCAGCAGCTTGCCCACACAGGGCGAGAACACTGAAGCTTTCTTT
>TRBV7-9|TRBJ1-2|.|.
CASSFETLANYGYTF
TGTGCCAGCAGCTTTGAAACCTTAGCTAACTATGGCTACACCTTC
>TRBV6-5|TRBJ1-1|.|.
CASIGGTEAFF
TGTGCCAGCATTGGGGGGACTGAAGCTTTCTTT
>TRBV3-1/TRBV3-2|TRBJ1-2|TRBD1|.
CASSPDREYSGYTF
TGTGCCAGCAGCCCGGACAGGGAATATAGTGGCTACACCTTC
>TRBV18|TRBJ2-6|TRBD1|once
CASSPLTGGTVGANVLTF
TGTGCCAGCTCACCACTCACAGGGGGCACTGTGGGGGCCAACGTCCTGACTTTC
>TRBV24-1|TRBJ1-4|.|.
CATQGINEKLFF
TGTGCCACTCAGGGTATTAATGAAAAACTGTTTTTT
>TRBV2|TRBJ2-5|.|.
CASTRDTLETETQYF
TGTGCCAGCACCCGGGACACCTTGGAGACGGAGACCCAGTACTTC
>TRBV29-1|TRBJ1-1|TRBD1|.
CSAWTGGNMNTEAFF
TGCAGCGCCTGGACAGGCGGCAACATGAACACTGAAGCTTTCTTT
>TRBV19|TRBJ2-1|TRBD1|few
CASSTPDRGDDNEQFF
TGTGCCAGTAGTACACCCGACAGGGGAGACGACAATGAGCAGTTCTTC
>TRBV30|TRBJ2-7|.|.
CAWSVLRGSYEQYF
TGTGCCTGGAGTGTTCTTAGGGGCTCCTACGAGCAGTACTTC
>TRBV30|TRBJ1-6|TRBD1|.
CAWNEGALDSPLHF
TGTGCCTGGAATGAGGGGGCACTGGATTCACCCCTCCACTTT
>TRBV5-1|TRBJ2-1|.|.
CASSLYRRGAGEVQFF
TGCGCCAGCAGCTTGTATCGACGGGGGGCCGGTGAAGTGCAGTTCTTC
>TRBV5-1|TRBJ2-7|.|.
CASSFGNRAYEQYF
TGCGCCAGCAGCTTTGGTAACAGGGCCTACGAGCAGTACTTC
>TRBV30|TRBJ2-7|TRBD1|.
CAWRLGQSYEQYF
TGTGCCTGGAGGCTGGGACAGAGCTACGAGCAGTACTTC
>TRBV5-5|TRBJ1-1|.|.
CASSFYRDNTEAFF
TGTGCCAGCAGCTTCTACAGGGACAACACTGAAGCTTTCTTT
>TRBV4-1|TRBJ1-4|TRBD1|.
CASSQNRGQSEKLFF
TGCGCCAGCAGCCAAAACAGGGGGCAGAGTGAAAAACTGTTTTTT
>TRBV19|TRBJ1-2|TRBD1|.
CASSTQGANYGYTF
TGTGCCAGTAGTACCCAGGGGGCTAACTATGGCTACACCTTC
>TRBV6-5|TRBJ1-5|.|.
CASKETSGNQPQHF
TGTGCCAGCAAAGAAACTTCGGGCAATCAGCCCCAGCATTTT
>TRBV5-1|TRBJ2-1|.|few
CASSTEAGAFNEQFF
TGCGCCAGCAGCACGGAGGCTGGAGCTTTCAATGAGCAGTTCTTC
>TRBV24-1|TRBJ2-3|.|.
CATRRGATDTQYF
TGTGCCACCCGTCGTGGGGCCACAGATACGCAGTATTTT
>TRBV18|TRBJ2-2|TRBD1|.
CASATGSTGELFF
TGTGCCAGCGCGACAGGGTCGACCGGGGAGCTGTTTTTT
>TRBV29-1|TRBJ2-7|TRBD1|.
CSVGTGVSYEQYF
TGCAGCGTTGGGACAGGAGTCTCCTACGAGCAGTACTTC
>TRBV12-3/TRBV12-4|TRBJ1-1|.|.
CASSFGSTEAFF
TGTGCCAGCAGTTTCGGTAGTACTGAAGCTTTCTTT
>TRBV2|TRBJ1-2|.|.
CASSAAAYGYTF
TGTGCCAGCAGCGCAGCGGCCTATGGCTACACCTTC
>TRBV25-1|TRBJ2-3|TRBD2|.
CANRLAVLDTQYF
TGTGCCAACCGACTAGCGGTCCTGGATACGCAGTATTTT
>TRBV27|TRBJ2-7|TRBD1|.
CASSLLTGGLYEQYF
TGTGCCAGCAGTTTACTGACAGGGGGCCTGTACGAGCAGTACTTC
>TRBV12-3/TRBV12-4|TRBJ2-2|.|.
CASTLRNTGELFF
TGTGCCAGCACCTTGAGAAACACCGGGGAGCTGTTTTTT
>TRBV29-1|TRBJ1-2|TRBD1|.
CSASGTDNYGYTF
TGCAGCGCCTCCGGGACAGATAACTATGGCTACACCTTC
>TRBV5-1|TRBJ2-5|TRBD2|once
CASSQGLAGGQETQYF
TGCGCCAGCAGCCAAGGACTAGCGGGGGGGCAAGAGACCCAGTACTTC
>TRBV14|TRBJ1-3|TRBD1|.
CASSQTRGFGNTIYF
TGTGCCAGCAGCCAAACCAGGGGGTTCGGAAACACCATATATTTT
>TRBV29-1|TRBJ1-1|.|.
CSAALSGNTEAFF
TGCAGCGCTGCCCTAAGCGGGAACACTGAAGCTTTCTTT
>TRBV19|TRBJ1-4|TRBD1|.
CASSNRGRRDNEKLFF
TGTGCCAGTAGCAACAGGGGGCGCAGGGATAATGAAAAACTGTTTTTT
>TRBV19|TRBJ1-2|TRBD1|.
CASTGTGGRGYTF
TGTGCCTCGACCGGGACAGGGGGCCGGGGCTACACCTTC
>TRBV7-2|TRBJ2-1|.|.
CASSARLGSTNEQFF
TGTGCCAGCAGCGCCCGACTAGGGTCGACAAATGAGCAGTTCTTC
>TRBV11-2|TRBJ1-2|.|.
CASSLRDTLSFGGYTF
TGTGCCAGCAGCTTGAGGGACACCCTCTCCTTTGGAGGCTACACCTTC
>TRBV6-5|TRBJ2-7|.|.
CASKPGAPSYEQYF
TGTGCCAGCAAGCCAGGGGCGCCTTCCTACGAGCAGTACTTC
>TRBV5-1|TRBJ1-2|TRBD1|few
CASSLSGTGSYGYTF
TGCGCCAGCAGCTTGTCCGGGACAGGTTCCTATGGCTACACCTTC
>TRBV4-2|TRBJ2-5|.|.
CASSQDSRTAQETQYF
TGTGCCAGCAGCCAAGATAGTAGGACAGCACAAGAGACCCAGTACTTC
>TRBV27|TRBJ1-5|.|.
CASSFQGDQPQHF
TGTGCCAGCAGTTTCCAGGGTGATCAGCCCCAGCATTTT
>TRBV7-8|TRBJ1-2|TRBD1|.
CASSTNRGQDGYTF
TGTGCCAGCAGCACCAACAGGGGCCAGGATGGCTACACCTTC
>TRBV29-1|TRBJ2-5|TRBD1|.
CSVGYYRGETQYF
TGCAGCGTTGGGTATTACAGGGGAGAGACCCAGTACTTC
>TRBV5-1|TRBJ1-1|.|few
CASSFGAPNTEAFF
TGCGCCAGCAGCTTTGGGGCCCCGAACACTGAAGCTTTCTTT
>TRBV5-5|TRBJ1-4|.|.
CASSPRVSGGEKLFF
TGTGCCAGCAGCCCTCGGGTCTCCGGAGGGGAAAAACTGTTTTTT
>TRBV6-2/TRBV6-3|TRBJ2-7|.|.
CASSYSTNSYEQYF
TGTGCCAGCAGTTACTCGACAAACAGCTACGAGCAGTACTTC
>TRBV6-1|TRBJ2-1|TRBD2|.
CASSEAPPSGGGNEQFF
TGTGCCAGCAGTGAAGCGCCTCCTAGCGGGGGGGGCAATGAGCAGTTCTTC